The clone carrying this T cell receptor (beta chain) was observed a few times. Of the isolated RNA, all was reverse transcribed, and so the sequenced material was expressed TCRB transcripts. Method: immunoSEQ multiplex PCR; TCRdb's copy keeps in-frame clones and lacks some. The table lists fewer than 200,000 clones, about 12% of them singletons, with 0.62% in the top ten. This sample was included in a study of beta chain features in type 1 diabetes. Study context: All of the samples together had 107,917,701 sorted cells examined.

This CDR3 region has 13 residues. CDR1 SGHNT and CDR2 YYREEE come from the germline V gene (reference sequence). V was cut by 7 bases and J by 0 bases, with 10 bases left in between. This chain joins TRBV5-4 and TRBJ1-1; D gene unclear. Sequencing was performed on central memory CD4+ T cells from blood. The receptor comes from a woman under 30 in good health. This CDR3 is CASGEEMNTEAFF. The CDR3 DNA is TGTGCCAGCGGGGAGGAAATGAACACTGAAGCTTTCTTT.